The source of this T cell receptor (beta chain) is a study of post-analysis software for immune sequencing data. Findings and caveats of the study: Versus controls, multiple sclerosis patients showed significantly lower diversity (normalized Chao1). About five TRBV segments occurring more often in patients than controls included TRBV5-6, TRBV5-1 and TRBV20-1.

Researchers reported that TCR beta cDNA libraries carried unique molecular identifiers. T cells, roughly 1 to 10 million of them, yielded approximately 530,000 cDNA molecules. TCRdb reprocessed the PCR reads with MiXCR, giving one entry per CDR3 protein. The top ten clones hold about 5.6% of a sample with roughly 540,000 distinct CDR3 sequences, roughly 34% of them seen once. The germline gives CDR1 SNHLY, CDR2 FYNNEI. CDR3 length equals 15 residues. Losses at the gene ends were 6 bases for V and 6 bases for J; bases not matched to a gene: 10. This clonotype was observed a handful of times. Antigen: not known.

This TCR was recovered from a girl aged 2-17 years with multiple sclerosis. The material sequenced was blood. V usage is TRBV2 and J usage is TRBJ2-1; 8 nucleotides line up with TRBD2. CDR3 amino acids: CASSGTGGPFNEQFF. The DNA for the CDR3 is TGTGCCAGCAGCGGGACGGGGGGGCCATTCAATGAGCAGTTCTTC.